This T cell receptor (beta chain) was captured by sequencing in a study of blood T cell repertoires in COVID-19. Study details: Italy, Spain and the United States were the sources of the convalescent and acute COVID-19 samples. Sample material is recorded as cDNA or gDNA derived from T cells, B-cell-depleted T cells, or PBMCs.

In the source study's methods: Amplified reference gene primers provided the basis for estimating nucleated cell counts. Sequenced by immunoSEQ multiplex PCR; TCRdb stores in-frame clones only, minus some. From that table come the V and J calls and clone size; the DNA was used to work out D and trimming. The table lists approximately 250,000 clones, around nine tenths of them singletons. The germline gives CDR1 LNHNV, CDR2 YYDKDF (reference sequence). The CDR3 is 17 residues long. With 2 bases removed from V and 5 bases from J, the gap between germline ends came to 16 bases. This chain connects TRBV15 to TRBJ2-6; TRBD1 is a possible D gene (6 bases). What was sequenced was peripheral blood. This sequence originates from a young man with active or convalescent COVID-19. The CDR3 DNA is TGTGCCACCAGCAGAAGGCAGGGGATAATGTGGGCCAACGTCCTGACTTTC. It translates to CATSRRQGIMWANVLTF.